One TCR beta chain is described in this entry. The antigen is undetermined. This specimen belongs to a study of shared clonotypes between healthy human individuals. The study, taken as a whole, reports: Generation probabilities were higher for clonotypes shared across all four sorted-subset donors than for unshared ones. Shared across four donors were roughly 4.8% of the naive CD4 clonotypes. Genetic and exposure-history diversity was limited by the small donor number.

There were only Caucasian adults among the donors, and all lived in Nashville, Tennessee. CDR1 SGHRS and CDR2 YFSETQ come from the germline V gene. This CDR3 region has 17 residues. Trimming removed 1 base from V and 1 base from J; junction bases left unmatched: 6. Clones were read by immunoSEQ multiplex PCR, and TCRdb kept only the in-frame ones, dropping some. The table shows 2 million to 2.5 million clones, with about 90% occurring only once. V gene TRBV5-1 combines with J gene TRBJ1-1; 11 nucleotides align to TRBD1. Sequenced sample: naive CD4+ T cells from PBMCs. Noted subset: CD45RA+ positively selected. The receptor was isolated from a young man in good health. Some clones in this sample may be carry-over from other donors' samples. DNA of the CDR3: TGCGCCAGCAGCTTGACCGGACAGGGGGCGTCGAACACTGAAGCTTTCTTT. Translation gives CASSLTGQGASNTEAFF.